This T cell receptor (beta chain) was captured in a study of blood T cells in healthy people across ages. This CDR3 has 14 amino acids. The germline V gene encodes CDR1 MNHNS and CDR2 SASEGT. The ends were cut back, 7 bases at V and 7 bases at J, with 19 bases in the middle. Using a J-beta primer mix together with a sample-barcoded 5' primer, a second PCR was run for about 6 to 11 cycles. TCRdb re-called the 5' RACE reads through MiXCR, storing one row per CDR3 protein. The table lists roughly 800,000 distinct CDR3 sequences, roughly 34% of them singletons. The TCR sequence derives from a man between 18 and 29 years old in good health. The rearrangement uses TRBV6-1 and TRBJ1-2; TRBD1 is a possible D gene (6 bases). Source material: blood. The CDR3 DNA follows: TGTGCCAGCAAACCGGGGGGCGTAGTTACTGGCTACACCTTC. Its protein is CASKPGGVVTGYTF.